This T cell receptor (beta chain) was captured by sequencing in a study of blood T cell repertoires in COVID-19. Assay: immunoSEQ multiplex PCR; the TCRdb copy retains only in-frame clones and omits some. In the table there are over 100,000 clones, around 90% of which are singletons. Trimming removed 10 bases at V and 4 bases at J, with 16 bases between. CDR1 MNHEY and CDR2 SVGAGI come from the germline V gene. The CDR3 spans 13 residues. Input material: peripheral blood. V gene TRBV6-5 combines with J gene TRBJ1-2, with D possibly matching TRBD1 (5 bases). The source is a human donor in a cohort sampled during active COVID-19. CDR3 nucleotide sequence: TGTGCCACCGGAAAACCGGGGGGCTATGGCTACACCTTC. Translating it yields CATGKPGGYGYTF.